Listed below are T cell receptor beta chains from one sample, sequenced in a study of tumor-infiltrating lymphocytes in primary liver carcinoma. Using its own MiXCR run on the multiplex PCR reads, TCRdb lists one record per CDR3 protein. Seen here are around 40,000 distinct CDR3 sequences, approximately 70% observed once, and the top ten hold about 18%. What was sequenced was liver tumor tissue from sampling region 2. The source of these receptors is a middle-aged man with primary liver carcinoma and hepatitis B virus infection. The CDR3 runs from the conserved cysteine through the conserved F or W. The D gene is left open where the match is weak. The size entry is marked missing in some rows and otherwise reads once, few, many or a size class.

j_gene | d_gene | v_gene | abundance | CDR3aa | CDR3nt
TRBJ2-3 | NA | TRBV6-2/TRBV6-3 | NA | CASRDPHIDTQYF | TGTGCCAGCAGAGACCCCCACATAGATACGCAGTATTTC
TRBJ2-7 | TRBD2 | TRBV11-2 | NA | CASRAGAEEGSYKQYF | TGTGCCAGTAGGGCGGGAGCGGAAGAAGGATCCTACAAGCAGTACTTC
TRBJ2-7 | TRBD1 | TRBV6-2/TRBV6-3 | NA | CASCLRDSAHEEYF | TGTGCCAGCTGCCTCCGGGACAGTGCCCACGAGGAGTACTTC
TRBJ2-3 | TRBD2 | TRBV11-3 | NA | CASNLGTSGNQRDTQYF | TGTGCCAGCAACCTTGGGACTAGCGGGAATCAAAGAGATACGCAGTATTTT
TRBJ2-2 | NA | TRBV12-3/TRBV12-4 | once | CARTLTSGNTGELFF | TGTGCCCGCACCCTGACTAGTGGGAACACCGGGGAGCTGTTTTTT
TRBJ2-1 | TRBD2 | TRBV29-1 | NA | CSIGLEGGFYSEQFF | TGCAGCATTGGACTAGAGGGAGGGTTCTACAGTGAGCAGTTCTTC
TRBJ2-1 | TRBD2 | TRBV5-1 | NA | CAISSLVGGPNEQFF | TGCGCCATCAGCTCTCTAGTGGGAGGGCCCAATGAGCAGTTCTTC
TRBJ1-6 | NA | TRBV27 | NA | CASSGLDYPPLHF | TGTGCCAGCAGCGGACTGGATTATCCACCCCTCCACTTT
TRBJ1-1 | NA | TRBV7-2 | many | CASSLAGPMNTEAFF | TGTGCCAGCAGCTTAGCCGGCCCAATGAACACTGAAGCTTTCTTT
TRBJ2-2 | NA | TRBV6-6 | NA | CATSSLSGVSGELFF | TGTGCCACCAGTTCCCTGTCAGGGGTTTCCGGGGAGCTGTTTTTT
TRBJ2-5 | NA | TRBV12-3/TRBV12-4 | NA | CVSRREPETQYF | TGTGTCAGCAGGAGGGAACCAGAGACCCAGTACTTC
TRBJ2-7 | NA | TRBV29-1 | NA | CSGSNAYEQYF | TGCAGCGGTTCCAACGCCTACGAGCAGTACTTC
TRBJ1-2 | NA | TRBV7-2 | NA | CASSLGGGAIYGYTF | TGTGCCAGCAGCTTAGGAGGAGGGGCGATCTATGGCTACACCTTC